The next 20 T cell receptor beta chains were all read from a single sample in a study of shared clonotypes between healthy human individuals. This table comes from immunoSEQ multiplex PCR, and its TCRdb copy is limited to in-frame clones, with some not included. There are fewer than 1.8 million clones in the sample; around 98.5% occur only once, and 0.36% lies in the top ten. The material sequenced was naive CD4+ T cells sorted from blood. Subset described: CD45RA+ positively selected. The source of these receptors is a man aged 25-45 years in good health.

The chain uses TRBV19 and TRBJ2-1; 11 nucleotides agree with TRBD2. The CDR3 covers 16 residues. Germline values: CDR1 LNHDA, CDR2 SQIVND (reference sequence). Trimming removed 4 bases from V and 4 bases from J; junction bases left unmatched: 6. Here the CDR3 DNA reads TGTGCCAGTAGTACGGGACTAGCGGTGGCTTACAATGAGCAGTTCTTC. It codes for CASSTGLAVAYNEQFF.

This clone has just one count. The CDR3 nucleotides read TGTGCCAGCAGCTTGGGTTGGGGGCGCGGCACTGAAGCTTTCTTT. It yields the protein CASSLGWGRGTEAFF. The chain carries TRBV5-4 and TRBJ1-1; weak D call: TRBD1 (6 bases). CDR1 and CDR2 (germline): SGHNT, YYREEE (reference sequence). The CDR3 runs to 15 residues. Trimming shortened V by 0 bases and J by 4 bases, and 13 bases separated the two germline ends.

As to this clone: Distinct nucleotide sequences in the sample also encode this CDR3. The CDR3 here is CASSLAGVSYNEQFF. In DNA form, the CDR3 reads TGTGCCAGCAGCTTAGCGGGAGTCTCCTACAATGAGCAGTTCTTC. The chain combines TRBV7-9 with TRBJ2-1, with TRBD2 as a possible D gene (5 bases). CDR1 is SEHNR, CDR2 FQNEAQ, per germline (reference sequence). The CDR3 is made up of 15 amino acids. The ends were cut back, 0 bases at V and 0 bases at J, with 6 bases in the middle.

The chain links TRBV10-3 to TRBJ2-1; perhaps TRBD2 as D (7 bases). V was trimmed by 4 bases and J by 10 bases, leaving 14 bases between them. Germline-derived CDR1 and CDR2 are ENHRY and SYGVKD. The CDR3 runs to 13 residues. The CDR3 is CAISGGGQGEQFF. The CDR3 coding sequence is TGTGCCATCAGTGGGGGGGGACAAGGCGAGCAGTTCTTC.

The chain couples TRBV27 to TRBJ2-1; D uncertain. CDR3 length: 15 residues. Trimming cost V 3 bases and J 4 bases, with 13 bases left between them. CDR1 and CDR2 (germline): MNHEY, SMNVEV (reference sequence). The CDR3 spells CASSFIRKTYNEQFF. The DNA for the CDR3 is TGTGCCAGCAGTTTTATCAGGAAGACTTACAATGAGCAGTTCTTC.

V gene TRBV2 combines with J gene TRBJ2-7; TRBD1 aligns across 9 bases. CDR3 length: 14 amino acids. The germline V gene encodes CDR1 SNHLY and CDR2 FYNNEI. The ends lost 6 bases at V and 1 base at J; junction bases unmatched: 4. CDR3 DNA: TGTGCCAGCAGGGGGGACAGGGCTTCCTACGAGCAGTACTTC. Protein product: CASRGDRASYEQYF.

The chain employs TRBV6-5 and TRBJ1-5; a possible D gene is TRBD1 (5 bases). CDR3 length equals 15 residues. The germline V and J ends were trimmed by 5 bases and 5 bases, with 16 bases remaining between them. Germline-derived CDR1 and CDR2 are MNHEY and SVGAGI. DNA of the CDR3: TGTGCCAGCAGTACCGACGGGACCGGGCATCAGCCCCAGCATTTT. Its protein is CASSTDGTGHQPQHF.

This chain joins TRBV5-1 and TRBJ2-2, with TRBD1 identical over 10 bases. The CDR3 is made up of 15 amino acids. Germline CDR1 SGHRS, CDR2 YFSETQ. V lost 2 bases, J lost 6 bases, and 4 bases stayed unmatched. The CDR3 here is CASSFDGTGAGELFF. The DNA for the CDR3 is TGCGCCAGCAGCTTTGACGGGACAGGGGCCGGGGAGCTGTTTTTT.

The chain combines TRBV13 with TRBJ2-1; TRBD2 matches 7 bases. The CDR3 runs to 13 residues. V was clipped by 2 bases and J by 7 bases; unmatched bases: 2. The germline gives CDR1 PRHDT, CDR2 FYEKMQ (reference sequence). The CDR3 DNA sequence: TGTGCCAGCAGCTTATGGGAGGGGAATGAGCAGTTCTTC. This codes for CASSLWEGNEQFF.

This chain uses TRBV5-4 with TRBJ2-5, with a tentative D call TRBD2 (6 bases). CDR1 SGHNT and CDR2 YYREEE come from the germline V gene (reference sequence). The ends were cut back, 3 bases at V and 5 bases at J, with 14 bases in the middle. The CDR3 is made up of 14 amino acids. Written as DNA, the CDR3 is TGTGCCAGCAGCTCCGGGACCCGGGGGGAGACCCAGTACTTC. This gives the protein CASSSGTRGETQYF.

This clone has a single count. The chain has TRBV28 and TRBJ1-4, with 8 nucleotides matching TRBD1. J gave up 16 bases and V 2 bases, and 9 bases lay outside the gene matches. This CDR3 has 13 amino acids. Germline loops: CDR1 MDHEN, CDR2 SYDVKM. The DNA for the CDR3 is TGTGCCAGCAGTTTAAGACCCGGTGGGACAGGGTTTTTT. It encodes CASSLRPGGTGFF.

The rearrangement joins TRBV11-2 to TRBJ2-7, with D tentatively TRBD2 (6 bases). Germline CDR1 SGHAT, CDR2 FQNNGV. The CDR3 is 17 residues long. The V and J ends lost 5 bases and 6 bases respectively, with 26 bases between them. The CDR3 sequence is CASSRLGEGLGGSEQYF. In DNA, the CDR3 is TGTGCCAGCAGCCGCTTAGGCGAGGGGTTGGGAGGTTCCGAGCAGTACTTC.

V is TRBV21-1 and J is TRBJ2-2. TRBV21-1 is described as a pseudogene. The length of the CDR3 is 17 residues. For the CDR3, the DNA is TGTGCCAGCAGCAAAGATGGGACCCTTCCGAACACCGGGGAGCTGTTTTTT. Translating it yields CASSKDGTLPNTGELFF.

The V and J genes are TRBV9 and TRBJ1-5, with TRBD1 as a possible D gene (5 bases). Germline V gene lookup returns CDR1 SGDLS and CDR2 YYNGEE. The V end lost 1 base, the J end lost 8 bases, and 10 bases lay between the germline ends. The CDR3 is made up of 13 amino acids. CDR3 nucleotides: TGTGCCAGCAGCGTATCCATGGGGGAGCCCCAGCATTTT. It specifies CASSVSMGEPQHF.

This sequence joins TRBV5-1 and TRBJ2-1, with D unclear. The CDR3 runs 18 residues. Trimming removed 2 bases at V and 0 bases at J, with 18 bases between. Per germline, CDR1 SGHRS and CDR2 YFSETQ. The CDR3: CASSFLRSLPGSYNEQFF. The CDR3 DNA reads TGCGCCAGCAGCTTTCTTAGGTCCCTTCCGGGCTCCTACAATGAGCAGTTCTTC.

The chain uses TRBV28 and TRBJ2-5; TRBD1 agrees at 7 bases. V was clipped by 6 bases and J by 4 bases; unmatched bases: 2. The CDR3 extends over 12 amino acids. The V gene's germline CDR1 is MDHEN and CDR2 SYDVKM. The DNA for the CDR3 is TGTGCCAGCAGGACAGGGAGAGAGACCCAGTACTTC. This sequence encodes CASRTGRETQYF.

About this clone itself: Other DNA variants within this sample encode the same CDR3. The genes are TRBV18 and TRBJ1-1, with 9 bases identical to TRBD1. The CDR3 extends over 15 amino acids. V lost 5 bases, J lost 0 bases, and 4 bases stayed unmatched. Per germline, CDR1 KGHSH and CDR2 LQKENI. CDR3 coding DNA: TGTGCCAGCTCATCGGGACAGGGAATGAACACTGAAGCTTTCTTT. Translation gives CASSSGQGMNTEAFF.

CDR3 in amino acids: CASGAPETQYF. DNA for the CDR3: TGTGCCAGCGGAGCACCAGAGACCCAGTACTTC. The genes are TRBV28 and TRBJ2-5, with no clear D. This CDR3 spans 11 amino acids. CDR1 is MDHEN, CDR2 SYDVKM, per germline. V lost 8 bases, J lost 4 bases, and 8 bases lay in between.

With regard to this clone: Different DNA sequences within this sample yield the same CDR3. The V and J genes are TRBV5-1 and TRBJ1-5; D ambiguous. The CDR3 is 13 residues long. Germline V gene sequence: CDR1 SGHRS, CDR2 YFSETQ. Between the trimmed V and J ends, which lost 2 bases and 5 bases, there was a span of 8 bases. The CDR3 bases are TGCGCCAGCAGCTTAGATCCGGATCAGCCCCAGCATTTT. Its protein is CASSLDPDQPQHF.

The rearrangement uses TRBV2 and TRBJ1-2; D gene unclear. CDR1 is SNHLY and CDR2 is FYNNEI in the germline V gene. The CDR3 is made up of 13 amino acids. V was pared by 3 bases and J by 3 bases, with 8 bases between. In DNA, the CDR3 is TGTGCCAGCAGTGAGAGGGTCTACTATGGCTACACCTTC. Amino acids: CASSERVYYGYTF.